This T cell receptor beta chain came from a study of beta chain features in type 1 diabetes. Study-wide findings and caveats: At VDJ recombination sites, type 1 diabetes patients had fewer insertions and more deleted nucleotides. Researchers report that Type 1 diabetes patients had moderately but significantly shorter TCRB CDR3s across all four CD4+ subsets. Researchers caution that PCR might favor shorter templates, equally among patients and controls.

In this sample, this clone turned up a few times. Antigen specificity is unknown. Sequencing targeted expressed TCRB transcripts, as all isolated RNA had been reverse transcribed. Generated by immunoSEQ multiplex PCR, the TCRdb table keeps only in-frame clones and is missing some. The sample includes over 650,000 clones, roughly an eighth of them seen just once. Germline lookup yields CDR1 MGHRA and CDR2 YSYEKL. Trimming took off 0 bases at V and 2 bases at J, with 11 bases between the two ends. This CDR3 has 15 residues. The sequenced sample was naive CD4+ T cells from blood. This clonotype was sampled from a man between 18 and 29 years old with type 1 diabetes. This rearrangement joins TRBV4-1 to TRBJ2-7; D is perhaps TRBD2 (5 bases). The CDR3 DNA sequence: TGCGCCAGCAGCCAAGAGGGATTGAGGGCCTACGAGCAGTACTTC. It is translated as CASSQEGLRAYEQYF.